This T cell receptor beta chain originates from a study of blood T cell repertoires in COVID-19. Study in general: The origin of the acute and convalescent COVID-19 samples was the United States, Italy and Spain. Nucleic acid was either cDNA or gDNA, and it came from T cells, B-cell-depleted T cells, or PBMCs.

As handled by the study authors: Reference gene primer amplification in the assay estimated nucleated cell counts. Profiling relied on immunoSEQ multiplex PCR, and the TCRdb table lists in-frame clones only, not all of them. The V and J calls and clone size were taken over from that table, and D and trimming were inferred from the DNA. The sample includes about 28,000 clones, under 80% of them seen just once. This CDR3 has 15 residues. Trimming took 5 bases from V and 3 from J, leaving 13 bases between them. CDR1 is MDHEN and CDR2 is SYDVKM in the germline V gene. Sequencing input: peripheral blood. This sequence was found in a man in his 70s with acute or convalescent COVID-19. The V and J genes are TRBV28 and TRBJ1-4, with a weak D call TRBD1 (6 bases). As DNA, the CDR3 is TGTGCCAGCAGTCGATCCAGGGGATCTAATGAAAAACTGTTTTTT. Protein sequence: CASSRSRGSNEKLFF.